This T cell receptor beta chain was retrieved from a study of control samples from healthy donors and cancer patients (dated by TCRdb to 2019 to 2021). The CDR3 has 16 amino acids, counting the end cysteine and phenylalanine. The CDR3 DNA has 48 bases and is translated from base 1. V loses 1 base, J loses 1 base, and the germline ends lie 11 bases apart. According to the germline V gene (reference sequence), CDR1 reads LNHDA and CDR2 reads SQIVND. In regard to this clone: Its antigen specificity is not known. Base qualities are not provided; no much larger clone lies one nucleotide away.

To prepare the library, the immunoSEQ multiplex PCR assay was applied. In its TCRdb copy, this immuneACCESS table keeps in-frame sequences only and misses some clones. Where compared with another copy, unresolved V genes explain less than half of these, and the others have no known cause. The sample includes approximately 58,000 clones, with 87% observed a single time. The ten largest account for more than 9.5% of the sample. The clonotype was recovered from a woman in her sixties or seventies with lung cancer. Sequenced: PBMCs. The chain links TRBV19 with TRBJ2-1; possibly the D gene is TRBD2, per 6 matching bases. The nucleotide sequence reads TGTGCCAGTAGTATAGGTCTAGCGCGTTCCTACAATGAGCAGTTCTTC. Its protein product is CASSIGLARSYNEQFF.